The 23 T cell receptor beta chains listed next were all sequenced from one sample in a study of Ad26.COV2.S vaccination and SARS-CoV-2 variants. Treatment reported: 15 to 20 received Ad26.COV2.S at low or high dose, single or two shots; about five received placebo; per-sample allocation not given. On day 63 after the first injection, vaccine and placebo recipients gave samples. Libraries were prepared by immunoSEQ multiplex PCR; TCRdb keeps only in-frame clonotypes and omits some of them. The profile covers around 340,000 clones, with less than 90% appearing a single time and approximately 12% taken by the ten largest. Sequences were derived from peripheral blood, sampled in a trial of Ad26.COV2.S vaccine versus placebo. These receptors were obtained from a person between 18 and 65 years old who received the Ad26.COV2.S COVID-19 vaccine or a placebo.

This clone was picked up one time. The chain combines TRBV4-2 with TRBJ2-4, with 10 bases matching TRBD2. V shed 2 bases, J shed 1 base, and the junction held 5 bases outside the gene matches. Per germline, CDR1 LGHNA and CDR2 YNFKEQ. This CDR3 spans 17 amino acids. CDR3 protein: CASSQQTSGWAKNIQYF. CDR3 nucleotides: TGTGCCAGCAGCCAACAGACTAGCGGGTGGGCCAAAAACATTCAGTACTTC.

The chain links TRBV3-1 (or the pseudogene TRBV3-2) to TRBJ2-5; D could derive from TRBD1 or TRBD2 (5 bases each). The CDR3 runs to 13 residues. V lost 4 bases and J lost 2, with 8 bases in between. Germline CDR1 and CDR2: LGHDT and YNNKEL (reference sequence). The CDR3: CASSLGRQETQYF. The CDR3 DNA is TGTGCCAGCAGCCTGGGACGGCAAGAGACCCAGTACTTC.

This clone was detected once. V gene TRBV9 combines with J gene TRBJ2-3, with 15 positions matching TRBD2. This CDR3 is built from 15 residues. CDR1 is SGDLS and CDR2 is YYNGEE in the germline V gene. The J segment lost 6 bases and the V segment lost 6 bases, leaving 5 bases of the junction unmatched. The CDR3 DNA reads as TGTGCCAGCACCGAAGGACTAGCGGGAGGGGATACGCAGTATTTT. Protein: CASTEGLAGGDTQYF.

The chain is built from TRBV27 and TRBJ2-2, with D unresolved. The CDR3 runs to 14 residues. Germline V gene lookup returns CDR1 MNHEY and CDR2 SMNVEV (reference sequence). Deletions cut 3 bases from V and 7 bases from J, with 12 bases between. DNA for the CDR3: TGTGCCAGCAGTTTTGGGGATAGGAACGGGGAGCTGTTTTTT. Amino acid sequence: CASSFGDRNGELFF.

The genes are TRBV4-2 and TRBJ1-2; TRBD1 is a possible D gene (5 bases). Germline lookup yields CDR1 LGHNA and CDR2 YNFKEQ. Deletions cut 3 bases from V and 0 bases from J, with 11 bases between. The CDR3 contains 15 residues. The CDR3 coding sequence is TGTGCCAGCAGCCAGGGGCTGGAAGCTAACTATGGCTACACCTTC. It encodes CASSQGLEANYGYTF.

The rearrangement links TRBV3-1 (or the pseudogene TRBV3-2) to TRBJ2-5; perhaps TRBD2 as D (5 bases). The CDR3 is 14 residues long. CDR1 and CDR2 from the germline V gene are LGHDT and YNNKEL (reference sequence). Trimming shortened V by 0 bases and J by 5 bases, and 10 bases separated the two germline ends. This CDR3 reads CASSQELVWETQYF. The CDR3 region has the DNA TGTGCCAGCAGCCAAGAACTAGTATGGGAGACCCAGTACTTC.

Written as DNA, the CDR3 is TGTGCCAGCAGTTACTTAGACAGCTCTGGAAACACCATATATTTT. As protein: CASSYLDSSGNTIYF. V gene TRBV6-5 combines with J gene TRBJ1-3, with D possibly being TRBD1 (5 bases). CDR1 is MNHEY and CDR2 is SVGAGI in the germline V gene. The ends were cut back, 1 base at V and 0 bases at J, with 7 bases in the middle. CDR3 size: 15 residues.

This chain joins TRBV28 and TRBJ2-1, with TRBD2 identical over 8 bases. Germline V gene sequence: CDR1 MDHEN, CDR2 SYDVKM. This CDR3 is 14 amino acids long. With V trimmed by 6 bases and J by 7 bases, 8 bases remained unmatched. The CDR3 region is CASSPRLAPNEQFF. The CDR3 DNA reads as TGTGCCAGCAGCCCGAGACTAGCGCCGAATGAGCAGTTCTTC.

The CDR3 bases are TGTGCCAGCAGCTTCGCCGGGACAGGGGGCCCGGTTCCCCCGGCTTTCTTT. This encodes CASSFAGTGGPVPPAFF. J is TRBJ1-1 and V is TRBV28, with TRBD1 matching 12 bases. This CDR3 has 17 residues. Germline V CDR1 and CDR2: MDHEN, SYDVKM. V lost 6 bases to trimming and J lost 11 bases; unmatched junction nucleotides: 19.

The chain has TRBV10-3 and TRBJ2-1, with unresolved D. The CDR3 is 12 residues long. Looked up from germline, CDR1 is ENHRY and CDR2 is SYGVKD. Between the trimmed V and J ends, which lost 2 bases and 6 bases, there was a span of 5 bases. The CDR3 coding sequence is TGTGCCATCAGTGAGGGGGTCAATGAGCAGTTCTTC. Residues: CAISEGVNEQFF.

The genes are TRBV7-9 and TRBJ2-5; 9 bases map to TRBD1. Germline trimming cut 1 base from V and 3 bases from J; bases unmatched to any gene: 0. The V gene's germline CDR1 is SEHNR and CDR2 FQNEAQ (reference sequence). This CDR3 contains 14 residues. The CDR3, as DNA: TGTGCCAGCAGCTTAGGGACAGGGGAAGAGACCCAGTACTTC. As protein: CASSLGTGEETQYF.

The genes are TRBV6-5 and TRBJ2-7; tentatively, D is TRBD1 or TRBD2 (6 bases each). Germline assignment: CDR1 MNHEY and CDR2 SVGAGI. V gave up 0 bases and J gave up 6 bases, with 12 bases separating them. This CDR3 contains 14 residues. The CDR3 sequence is CASSYSRGASEQYF. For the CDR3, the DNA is TGTGCCAGCAGTTACTCGAGGGGGGCTAGCGAGCAGTACTTC.

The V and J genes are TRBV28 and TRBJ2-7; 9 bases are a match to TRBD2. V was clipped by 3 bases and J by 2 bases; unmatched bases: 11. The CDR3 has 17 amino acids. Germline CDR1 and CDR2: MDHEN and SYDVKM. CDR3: CASSFSLAGRRAYEQYF. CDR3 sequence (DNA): TGTGCCAGCAGTTTTAGCCTAGCGGGACGTAGGGCCTACGAGCAGTACTTC.

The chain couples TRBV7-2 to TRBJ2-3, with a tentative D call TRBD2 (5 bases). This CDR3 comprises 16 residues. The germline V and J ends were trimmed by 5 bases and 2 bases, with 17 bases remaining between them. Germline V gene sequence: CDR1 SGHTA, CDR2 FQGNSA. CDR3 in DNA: TGTGCCAGCAGCGGGAGTAGGAGTAGCCCCACAGATACGCAGTATTTT. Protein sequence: CASSGSRSSPTDTQYF.

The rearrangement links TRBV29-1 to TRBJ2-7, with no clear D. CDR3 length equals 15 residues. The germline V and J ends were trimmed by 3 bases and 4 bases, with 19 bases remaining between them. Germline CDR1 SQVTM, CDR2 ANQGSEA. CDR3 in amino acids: CSVDLAEEGFYEQYF. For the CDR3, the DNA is TGCAGCGTTGATTTGGCCGAGGAAGGATTTTACGAGCAGTACTTC.

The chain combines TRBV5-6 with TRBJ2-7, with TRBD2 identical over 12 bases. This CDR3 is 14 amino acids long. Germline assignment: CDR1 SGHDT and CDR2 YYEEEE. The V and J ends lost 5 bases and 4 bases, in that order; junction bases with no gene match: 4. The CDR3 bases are TGTGCCAGCAGGCTAGCGGGGGGGTCGTACGAGCAGTACTTC. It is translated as CASRLAGGSYEQYF.

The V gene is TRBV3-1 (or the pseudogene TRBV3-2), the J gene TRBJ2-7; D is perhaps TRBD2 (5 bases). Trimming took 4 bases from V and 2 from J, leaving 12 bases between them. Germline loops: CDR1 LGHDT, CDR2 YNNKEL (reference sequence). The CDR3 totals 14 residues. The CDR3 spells CASSPRDGTYEQYF. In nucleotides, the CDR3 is TGTGCCAGCAGCCCGCGAGACGGGACCTACGAGCAGTACTTC.

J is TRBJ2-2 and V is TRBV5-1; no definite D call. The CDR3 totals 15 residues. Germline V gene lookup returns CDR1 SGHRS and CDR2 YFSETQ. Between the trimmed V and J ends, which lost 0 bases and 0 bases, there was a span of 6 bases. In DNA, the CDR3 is TGCGCCAGCAGCTTGGAGAGTACGAACACCGGGGAGCTGTTTTTT. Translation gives CASSLESTNTGELFF.

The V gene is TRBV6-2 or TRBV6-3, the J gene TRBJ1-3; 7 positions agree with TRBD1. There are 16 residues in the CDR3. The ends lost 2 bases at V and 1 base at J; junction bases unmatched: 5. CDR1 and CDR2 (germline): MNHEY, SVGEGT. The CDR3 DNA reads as TGTGCCAGCAGTTACCCGGACAGGCTGTCTGGAAACACCATATATTTT. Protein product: CASSYPDRLSGNTIYF.

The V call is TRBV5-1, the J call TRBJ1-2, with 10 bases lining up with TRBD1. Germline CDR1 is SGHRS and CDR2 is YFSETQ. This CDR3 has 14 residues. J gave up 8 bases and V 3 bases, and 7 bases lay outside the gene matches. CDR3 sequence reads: CASSWDRGSEGYTF. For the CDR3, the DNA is TGCGCCAGCAGCTGGGACAGGGGATCGGAAGGCTACACCTTC.

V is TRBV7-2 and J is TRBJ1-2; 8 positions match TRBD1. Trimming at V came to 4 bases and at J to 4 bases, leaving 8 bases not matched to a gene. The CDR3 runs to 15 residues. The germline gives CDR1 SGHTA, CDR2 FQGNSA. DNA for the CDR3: TGTGCCAGCAGCTCCGGGACAGGACCCTTCTATGGCTACACCTTC. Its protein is CASSSGTGPFYGYTF.

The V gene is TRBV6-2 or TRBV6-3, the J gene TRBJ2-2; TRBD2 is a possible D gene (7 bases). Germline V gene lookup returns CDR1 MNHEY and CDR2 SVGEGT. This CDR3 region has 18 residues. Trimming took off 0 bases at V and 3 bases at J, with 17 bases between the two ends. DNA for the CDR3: TGTGCCAGCAGTTACTCAAGGGGGAGGGCCCAGGACACCGGGGAGCTGTTTTTT. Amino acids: CASSYSRGRAQDTGELFF.

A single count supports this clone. The CDR3 here is CASSPSGGAREKLFF. The CDR3 DNA reads as TGTGCCAGCAGCCCCTCAGGGGGGGCGCGGGAAAAACTGTTTTTT. The chain combines TRBV7-2 with TRBJ1-4; TRBD1 agrees at 7 bases. V shed 5 bases, J shed 8 bases, and the junction held 11 bases outside the gene matches. Germline-derived CDR1 and CDR2 are SGHTA and FQGNSA. The CDR3 is 15 amino acids.